Each of the 30 T cell receptor beta chains below was sequenced from the same sample in a study of T-cell reconstitution after alpha-beta-depleted transplantation in children. Unique molecular identifiers were incorporated into the prepared TCRbeta library. In TCRdb, the PCR reads were re-called with MiXCR into one record per CDR3 protein. In the table there are about 600,000 distinct CDR3 sequences, 20% to 25% of which are singletons. Sequencing used PBMCs, mostly from graft donor cells, obtained 360 days after TCRalphabeta/CD19-depleted stem cell transplant. The receptors stem from a boy under three years old who had a stem cell transplant for acute myeloid leukemia, so the T cells may come from the graft donor.

This clonotype was counted ten times or more. This sequence joins TRBV4-2 and TRBJ2-7; 8 nucleotides align to TRBD2. The CDR3 extends over 15 amino acids. The germline gives CDR1 LGHNA, CDR2 YNFKEQ. J gave up 2 bases and V 2 bases, and 5 bases lay outside the gene matches. CDR3 DNA: TGTGCCAGCAGCCAAAATACGGGACTAGCCTACGAGCAGTACGTC. Its translation is CASSQNTGLAYEQYV.

The chain links TRBV24-1 to TRBJ2-4, with D perhaps matching TRBD1 or TRBD2 (6 bases each). Germline loops: CDR1 KGHDR, CDR2 SFDVKD. V gave up 6 bases and J gave up 8 bases, with 7 bases separating them. CDR3 length: 11 amino acids. CDR3 protein: CATSRGDIQYF. The DNA of the CDR3 is TGTGCCACCAGTAGGGGGGACATTCAGTACTTC.

This chain connects TRBV5-6 to TRBJ2-1; TRBD2 matches 7 bases. V lost 5 bases to trimming and J lost 4 bases; unmatched junction nucleotides: 9. Germline lookup yields CDR1 SGHDT and CDR2 YYEEEE. The CDR3 has 15 amino acids. CDR3 residues: CASRAAGTTYNEQFF. The DNA of the CDR3 is TGTGCCAGCAGAGCGGCCGGGACTACATACAATGAGCAGTTCTTC.

The chain joins TRBV12-3 or TRBV12-4 to TRBJ2-7; no definite D call. The ends were cut back, 5 bases at V and 3 bases at J, with 14 bases in the middle. The CDR3 is made up of 14 amino acids. CDR3 protein: CASSPLPTDYEQYF. CDR3 coding DNA: TGTGCCAGCAGTCCACTGCCGACGGACTACGAGCAGTACTTC.

This clonotype was counted between two and nine times. The chain combines TRBV4-1 with TRBJ2-2, with D possibly being TRBD1 (6 bases). V was pared by 6 bases and J by 4 bases, with 12 bases between. CDR3 size: 14 residues. The V gene's germline CDR1 is MGHRA and CDR2 YSYEKL. DNA for the CDR3: TGCGCCAGCAGGGGAACAGGGAGCACCGGGGAGCTGTTTTTT. Its protein product is CASRGTGSTGELFF.

This clonotype was seen at least ten times. This chain joins TRBV28 and TRBJ2-7; TRBD1 agrees at 12 bases. V dropped 5 bases and J dropped 5; count of bases not matched to a gene: 10. From germline, CDR1 is MDHEN and CDR2 SYDVKM. The CDR3 covers 16 residues. Written as DNA, the CDR3 is TGTGCCAGCAGTCCGATCCGGGACAGGGGGCGAAACGAGCAGTACTTC. This sequence encodes CASSPIRDRGRNEQYF.

This clonotype was detected ten times or more. V is TRBV12-3 or TRBV12-4 and J is TRBJ1-2; 9 bases align to TRBD1. V was clipped by 9 bases and J by 6 bases; unmatched bases: 11. The CDR3 is 14 amino acids. The CDR3 coding sequence is TGTGCCAGTAAACCCTTGGGGACAGGGAATGGCTACACCTTC. It encodes CASKPLGTGNGYTF.

The table lists this clonotype with a few counts. V gene TRBV7-8 combines with J gene TRBJ1-5; no definite D call. Germline values: CDR1 SGHVS, CDR2 FQNEAQ. The CDR3 is 14 amino acids. V lost 3 bases and J 3 bases, leaving 9 bases between the germline ends. The CDR3 sequence: CASSFDVVNQPQHF. The CDR3 DNA reads as TGTGCCAGCAGCTTCGACGTCGTCAATCAGCCCCAGCATTTT.

V and J are TRBV4-1 and TRBJ2-3; maybe TRBD1 (5 bases). CDR1 and CDR2 (germline): MGHRA, YSYEKL. Trimming took off 1 base at V and 0 bases at J, with 11 bases between the two ends. There are 16 residues in the CDR3. The CDR3 loop is CASSQGTSHSTDTQYF. The CDR3 DNA follows: TGCGCCAGCAGCCAAGGGACAAGTCACAGCACAGATACGCAGTATTTT.

This clonotype was recorded a few times. The chain links TRBV20-1 to TRBJ2-2, with D possibly being TRBD1 (7 bases). The CDR3 has 16 amino acids. Trimming took off 5 bases at V and 4 bases at J, with 20 bases between the two ends. CDR1 and CDR2 (germline): DFQATT, SNEGSKA (reference sequence). The CDR3 DNA is TGCAGTGCTTCCAACCGACAGGGACTGACCACCGGGGAGCTGTTTTTT. This gives the protein CSASNRQGLTTGELFF.

V and J are TRBV18 and TRBJ1-2, with D uncertain. Germline V gives CDR1 KGHSH, CDR2 LQKENI. V lost 2 bases, J lost 4 bases, and 11 bases lay in between. This CDR3 region has 14 residues. The CDR3 DNA sequence: TGTGCCAGCTCACCAATCGGCAGCACCTATGGCTACACCTTC. Its translation: CASSPIGSTYGYTF. Complete variable domain (other parts from reference TRBV18 and TRBJ1-2): NAGVMQNPRHLVRRRGQEARLRCSPMKGHSHVYWYRQLPEEGLKFMVYLQKENIIDESGMPKERFSAEFPKEGPSILRIQQVVRGDSAAYFCASSPIGSTYGYTFGSGTRLTVV.

This clonotype was counted many times. This rearrangement joins TRBV5-1 to TRBJ2-1; 7 nucleotides agree with TRBD1. The CDR3 extends over 16 amino acids. Trimming at V came to 1 base and at J to 8 bases, leaving 12 bases not matched to a gene. Germline CDR1 and CDR2: SGHRS and YFSETQ. DNA of the CDR3: TGCGCCAGCAGCTTGCGAGACAGGGCAATCTTCCATGAGCAGTTCTTC. Translation gives CASSLRDRAIFHEQFF.

CDR3 sequence: CASSPMNTGDQETQYF. The DNA for the CDR3 is TGTGCCAGCAGCCCGATGAACACAGGAGACCAAGAGACCCAGTACTTC. The V call is TRBV5-5, the J call TRBJ2-5; TRBD1 is a possible D gene (5 bases). Germline CDR1 SGHKS, CDR2 YYEKEE (reference sequence). The CDR3 contains 16 residues. Between the trimmed V and J ends, which lost 4 bases and 0 bases, there was a span of 16 bases.

This clonotype was recorded a few times. This chain connects TRBV20-1 to TRBJ1-2; D not resolved. V lost 1 base to trimming and J lost 0 bases, with 12 bases between them. This CDR3 contains 15 residues. The germline V gene encodes CDR1 DFQATT and CDR2 SNEGSKA (reference sequence). CDR3: CSARVLAAANYGYTF. CDR3 in DNA: TGCAGTGCTAGAGTGTTAGCTGCAGCTAACTATGGCTACACCTTC.

The chain couples TRBV7-9 to TRBJ1-2; 7 nucleotides align to TRBD1. The germline V gene encodes CDR1 SEHNR and CDR2 FQNEAQ (reference sequence). The CDR3 has 14 residues. V shed 5 bases, J shed 3 bases, and the junction held 6 bases outside the gene matches. The CDR3: CASSPRGVDYGYTF. CDR3 DNA: TGTGCCAGCAGCCCCAGGGGGGTTGACTATGGCTACACCTTC.

This clonotype was recorded at least ten times. The chain is built from TRBV20-1 and TRBJ2-1; 7 nucleotides agree with TRBD2. This CDR3 is built from 14 residues. The junction had 5 bases not matched to a gene; V was cut back by 0 bases and J by 6 bases. In germline, CDR1 is DFQATT, CDR2 SNEGSKA (reference sequence). The DNA of the CDR3 is TGCAGTGCTAGAGATTTAGGGAGGGCCAATGAGCAGTTCTTC. As protein: CSARDLGRANEQFF.

This clonotype was counted at least ten times. This chain joins TRBV12-3 or TRBV12-4 and TRBJ2-1; tentatively, D is TRBD1 (5 bases). The CDR3 runs 14 residues. The germline V and J ends were trimmed by 2 bases and 7 bases, with 12 bases remaining between them. Here the CDR3 DNA reads TGTGCCAGCAGTTTATGGTCAGGGAAGAATGAGCAGTTCTTC. Translating gives CASSLWSGKNEQFF.

The chain couples TRBV12-3 or TRBV12-4 to TRBJ2-2, with unresolved D. The V end was cut by 4 bases, the J end by 9 bases, with 12 bases between. This CDR3 has 13 amino acids. CDR3 sequence (DNA): TGTGCCAGCAGTTCCGACATGCCGCGGGAGCTGTTTTTT. Translation gives CASSSDMPRELFF.

This clonotype was observed a handful of times. A single base separates this from a much larger clone, so it may be a read error. The rearrangement links TRBV7-2 to TRBJ1-4, with D hard to call. Germline V gene data show CDR1 as SGHTA and CDR2 as FQGNSA. V shed 1 base and J shed 4 bases, with 7 bases lying between them. The CDR3 spans 14 residues. The CDR3: CASSLVALNEKLFF. The CDR3 coding sequence is TGTGCCAGCAGCTTAGTGGCCCTTAATGAAAAACTGTTTTTT.

This clonotype turned up a few times. This chain links TRBV10-3 with TRBJ2-3; 7 positions match TRBD1. The CDR3 contains 15 residues. The germline V gene has CDR1 ENHRY and CDR2 SYGVKD. V was pared by 11 bases and J by 1 base, with 12 bases of the junction left unmatched. The CDR3 bases are TGTGCCGCCGCTCAAGACAGGGTTGGCACAGATACGCAGTATTTT. Its translation: CAAAQDRVGTDTQYF.

CDR3 nucleotide sequence: TGTGCCAGCATCAACGCCCGGAATGAGCAGTTCTTC. It translates to CASINARNEQFF. The V and J genes are TRBV28 and TRBJ2-1; D gene unclear. The V end lost 7 bases, the J end lost 7 bases, and 11 bases lay between the germline ends. The germline V gene encodes CDR1 MDHEN and CDR2 SYDVKM. The CDR3 totals 12 residues.

V is TRBV28 and J is TRBJ2-5; weak D call: TRBD1 (5 bases). Germline V CDR1 and CDR2: MDHEN, SYDVKM. V was pared by 7 bases and J by 6 bases, with 18 bases between. This CDR3 has 14 residues. The CDR3 DNA reads TGTGCCAGCAACTCGGACACCCGGTCAAAGACCCAGTACTTC. Its protein product is CASNSDTRSKTQYF.

This clonotype showed up just a few times. The V and J genes are TRBV29-1 and TRBJ1-2; 9 positions match TRBD1. CDR3 length equals 13 residues. CDR1 and CDR2 from the germline V gene are SQVTM and ANQGSEA. After removal of 1 base from V and 4 bases from J, the junction contained 1 base not matched to a gene. DNA for the CDR3: TGCAGCGTTGAAGGGGGACAGGGCTATGGCTACACCTTC. The encoded protein is CSVEGGQGYGYTF.

This clonotype was counted only a few times. The chain uses TRBV15 and TRBJ2-3; tentative D call: TRBD2 (5 bases). The germline V gene has CDR1 LNHNV and CDR2 YYDKDF (reference sequence). Trimming left V 0 bases short and J 5 bases short, with 12 bases between. This CDR3 is built from 15 residues. This CDR3 reads CATSRDSGFGDTQYF. The CDR3 DNA reads TGTGCCACCAGCAGAGATTCGGGGTTTGGAGATACGCAGTATTTT.

The chain couples TRBV5-1 to TRBJ1-6; 7 bases align to TRBD1. The germline CDR1 and CDR2 sequences are SGHRS and YFSETQ. The CDR3 loop spans 15 amino acids. The V gene end was trimmed by 0 bases and the J gene end by 9 bases; junction bases not matched to a gene: 6. The CDR3 DNA follows: TGCGCCAGCAGCTTGGGTGACAGGGATAGTTCACCCCTCCACTTT. Amino acid sequence: CASSLGDRDSSPLHF.

This clonotype was seen ten or more times. V and J are TRBV7-9 and TRBJ2-7; D is unresolved. This CDR3 spans 14 amino acids. V lost 2 bases and J 3 bases, leaving 11 bases between the germline ends. Germline CDR1 SEHNR, CDR2 FQNEAQ (reference sequence). The CDR3 coding sequence is TGTGCCAGCAGCTTAACTGGGTCGGTCTACGAGCAGTACTTC. Protein product: CASSLTGSVYEQYF. The whole variable domain, filled in from reference TRBV7-9 and TRBJ2-7, reads DTGVSQNPRHKITKRGQNVTFRCDPISEHNRLYWYRQTLGQGPEFLTYFQNEAQLEKSRLLSDRFSAERPKGSFSTLEIQRTEQGDSAMYLCASSLTGSVYEQYFGPGTRLTVT.

A few counts support this clonotype. The rearrangement joins TRBV12-3 or TRBV12-4 to TRBJ2-7; D may correspond to TRBD1 or TRBD2 (5 bases each). Trimming cost V 7 bases and J 4 bases, with 17 bases left between them. The CDR3 runs to 14 residues. The CDR3 DNA reads as TGTGCCAGCACCCCTTCCCAGGGAGTATACGAGCAGTACTTC. Protein sequence: CASTPSQGVYEQYF.

This clonotype was seen once. This chain uses TRBV24-1 with TRBJ2-5; TRBD2 might be the D (6 bases). Trimming pared 0 bases from V and 5 bases from J, leaving 27 bases between. Germline V gene data show CDR1 as KGHDR and CDR2 as SFDVKD. The CDR3 consists of 20 residues. In DNA, the CDR3 is TGTGCCACCAGTGATTTGGCACTGGAAGGGGTTAGCGGTGGAGTTGAGACCCAGTACTTC. This sequence encodes CATSDLALEGVSGGVETQYF.

This clonotype was picked up many times. The V gene is TRBV7-3, the J gene TRBJ2-7; 9 bases match TRBD2. CDR3 length: 15 residues. Germline V lookup: CDR1 SGHTA, CDR2 FQGTGA. J lost 2 bases, V lost 3 bases, and 5 bases had no gene match. The CDR3 region is CASSFAGGRPYEQYF. The CDR3 DNA reads TGTGCCAGCAGCTTTGCGGGGGGGCGCCCCTACGAGCAGTACTTC.

The rearrangement links TRBV20-1 to TRBJ2-1; 7 positions match TRBD1. The CDR3 totals 15 residues. Germline V gene lookup returns CDR1 DFQATT and CDR2 SNEGSKA (reference sequence). The J segment lost 3 bases and the V segment lost 6 bases, leaving 11 bases of the junction unmatched. The CDR3 reads CSARQGKDNYNEQFF. DNA for the CDR3: TGCAGTGCCAGACAGGGAAAAGACAACTACAATGAGCAGTTCTTC.